This T cell receptor beta chain is from a study of cytomegalovirus exposure and HLA in healthy donors. Study-wide results and caveats: Presence/absence analyses assumed roughly uniform sequencing depth across donors.

The CDR3 has 13 amino acids. Germline values: CDR1 LNHNV, CDR2 YYDKDF (reference sequence). Trimming left V 1 base short and J 6 bases short, with 7 bases between. Primers included in the PCR were 60 Vbeta and 13 Jbeta primers. Libraries were prepared by immunoSEQ multiplex PCR; TCRdb keeps only in-frame clonotypes and omits some of them. The table records 65,000 to 80,000 clones, almost 80% of them present only once. In regard to this clone: Its antigen is as yet unknown.

The sequence came from a woman in her forties in good health and CMV-seropositive. The V call is TRBV15, the J call TRBJ2-1; D ambiguous. The sample comprised PBMCs. CDR3 amino acids: CATSRADTNEQFF. CDR3 DNA: TGTGCCACCAGCAGAGCCGACACCAATGAGCAGTTCTTC.